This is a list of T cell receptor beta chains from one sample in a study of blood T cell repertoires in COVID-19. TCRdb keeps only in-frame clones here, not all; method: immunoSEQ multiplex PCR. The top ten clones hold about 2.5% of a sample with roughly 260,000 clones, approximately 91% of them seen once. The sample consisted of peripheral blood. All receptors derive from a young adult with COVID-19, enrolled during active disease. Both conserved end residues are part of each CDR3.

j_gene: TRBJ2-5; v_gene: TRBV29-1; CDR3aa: CSVLDSQVAQYF
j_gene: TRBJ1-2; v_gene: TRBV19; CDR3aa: CASSIPGVGYTF
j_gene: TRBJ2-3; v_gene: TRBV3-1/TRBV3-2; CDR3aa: CASSPRSAIVRTQYF
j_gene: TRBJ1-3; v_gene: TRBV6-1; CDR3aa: CASSSGGNTIYF
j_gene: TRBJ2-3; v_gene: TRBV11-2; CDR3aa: CASSLGLASTDTQYF
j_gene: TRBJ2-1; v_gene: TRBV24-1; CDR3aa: CATSDVSYNEQFF
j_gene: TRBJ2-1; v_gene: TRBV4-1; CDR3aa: CASSQVTGGLNEQFF
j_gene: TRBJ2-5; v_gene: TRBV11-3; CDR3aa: CASSSTGETQYF
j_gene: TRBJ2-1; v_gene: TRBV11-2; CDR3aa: CASSLVGVAGVYNEQFF
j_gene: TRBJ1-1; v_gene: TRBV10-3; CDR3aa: CAISDQVRAFF
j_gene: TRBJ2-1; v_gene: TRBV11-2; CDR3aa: CASSSYGHSSYNEQFF
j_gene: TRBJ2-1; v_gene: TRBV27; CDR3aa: CASSSQTGGGYNEQFF
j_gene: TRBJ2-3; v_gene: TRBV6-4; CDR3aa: CASSDEAGTDTQYF
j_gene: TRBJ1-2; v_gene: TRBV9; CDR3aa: CASSISTGYGYTF
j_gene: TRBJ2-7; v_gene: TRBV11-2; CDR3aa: CASSPGVPGEQYF
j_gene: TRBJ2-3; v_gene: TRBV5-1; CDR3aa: CASSLGPDSPFDTQYF
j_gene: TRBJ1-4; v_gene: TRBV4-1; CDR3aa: CASSQGGQGSEKLFF
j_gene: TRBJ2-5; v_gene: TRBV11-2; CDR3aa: CASTRRDRGRQETQYF
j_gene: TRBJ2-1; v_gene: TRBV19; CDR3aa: CASSTQTPGLAGGLVMMQFF
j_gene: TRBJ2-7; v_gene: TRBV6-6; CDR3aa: CASSSRDRSSYEQYF
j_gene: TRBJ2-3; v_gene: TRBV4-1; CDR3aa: CASSLGRLGGVSTDTQYF
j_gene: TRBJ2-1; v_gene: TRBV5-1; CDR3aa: CASSLKGAGRAYNEQFF
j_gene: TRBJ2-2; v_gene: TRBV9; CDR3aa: CASSEAQNTGELFF
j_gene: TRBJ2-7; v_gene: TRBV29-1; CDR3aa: CSVGFGQGSYEQYF
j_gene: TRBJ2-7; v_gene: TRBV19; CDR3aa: CASSRLADPYEQYF
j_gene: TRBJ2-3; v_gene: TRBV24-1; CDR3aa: CATKGGGRTDTQYF
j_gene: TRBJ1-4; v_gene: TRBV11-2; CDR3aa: CASSLDDPLQGEKLFF
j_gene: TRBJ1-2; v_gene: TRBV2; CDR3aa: CARGTGLGYTF
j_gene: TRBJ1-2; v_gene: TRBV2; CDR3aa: CASSLTGGDYGYTF
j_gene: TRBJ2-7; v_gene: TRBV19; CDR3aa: CASSDSYEQYF
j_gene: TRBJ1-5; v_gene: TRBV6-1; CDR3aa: CASSEPPGGGSNQPQHF